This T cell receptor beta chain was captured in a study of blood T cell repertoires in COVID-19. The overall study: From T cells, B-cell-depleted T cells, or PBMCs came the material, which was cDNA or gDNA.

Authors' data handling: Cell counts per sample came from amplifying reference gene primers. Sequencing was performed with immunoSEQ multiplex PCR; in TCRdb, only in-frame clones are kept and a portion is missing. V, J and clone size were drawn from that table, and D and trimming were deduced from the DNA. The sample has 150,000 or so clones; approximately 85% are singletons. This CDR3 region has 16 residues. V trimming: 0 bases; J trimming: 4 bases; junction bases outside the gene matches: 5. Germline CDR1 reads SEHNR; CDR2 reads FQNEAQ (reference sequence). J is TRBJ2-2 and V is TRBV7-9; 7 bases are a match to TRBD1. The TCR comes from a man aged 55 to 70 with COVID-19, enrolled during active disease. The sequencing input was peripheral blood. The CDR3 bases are TGTGCCAGCAGCTTAGCCGGGACAGTCGGCACCGGGGAGCTGTTTTTT. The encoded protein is CASSLAGTVGTGELFF.